This TCR beta chain was identified during a study of blood T cell repertoires in COVID-19. Study summary: Sites in the United States, Italy and Spain provided acute and convalescent COVID-19 samples. In each case, the material was cDNA or gDNA derived from T cells, B-cell-depleted T cells, or PBMCs.

How the authors handled the data: Researchers report that nucleated cell counts were estimated from reference gene primer amplification. Sequencing used immunoSEQ multiplex PCR; TCRdb keeps in-frame clones, though not all of them. V and J calls and clone size are copied from that table; D and trimming were computed from the DNA. The sample lists about 10,000 clones, approximately 90% occurring once. This clone appeared a single time. This receptor was obtained from a human donor in a cohort sampled during active COVID-19. The source material was peripheral blood.

The CDR3 is CASSQGSSGEQFF. In nucleotides, the CDR3 is TGCGCCAGCAGCCAAGGTTCTAGCGGTGAGCAGTTCTTC. The chain employs TRBV4-1 and TRBJ2-1; 7 nucleotides match TRBD2. Germline CDR1 MGHRA, CDR2 YSYEKL. The CDR3 covers 13 residues. V lost 1 base and J lost 9; bases outside the gene matches: 3.